This entry is about one T cell receptor (beta chain). What it binds is unknown. Germline V gene lookup returns CDR1 MGHDK and CDR2 SYGVNS. V was clipped by 3 bases and J by 2 bases, with 11 bases between them. The CDR3 totals 14 residues. This entry comes from a study of lymphopenia after photon versus proton radiotherapy. Findings and caveats of the study: Authors raise, but do not show, better survival with proton therapy. Photon-treated patients lost naive T cells and TCR diversity; proton-treated stayed stable. Oligoclonal CD8+ Temra expansion after nadir drove photon patients' diversity drop.

Clones were read by immunoSEQ multiplex PCR, and TCRdb kept only the in-frame ones, dropping some. The sample lists 60,000 or so clones, approximately 86% occurring once. V usage is TRBV25-1 and J usage is TRBJ2-7, with D possibly being TRBD1 (6 bases). The origin of this receptor is a middle-aged man with gastric cancer. Sequencing used peripheral blood, obtained from a patient treated with photon-based radiotherapy. The CDR3 is CASSDGTPTYEQYF. CDR3 nucleotides: TGTGCCAGCAGTGACGGGACACCCACCTACGAGCAGTACTTC.